This T cell receptor beta chain was captured by sequencing in a study of OX40 agonist ivuxolimab in advanced cancers. Context from the whole study: Ivuxolimab, which targeted the costimulatory receptor OX40 (CD134), was an agonistic, fully human IgG2 monoclonal antibody. Intravenous ivuxolimab was administered to patients every 2 weeks at six dose levels: 0.01, 0.1, 0.3, 1.5, 3 and 10 mg/kg. Among the roughly 52 dose-escalation patients, about 19 had hepatocellular carcinoma, some 15 melanoma, 9 renal cell carcinoma and 9 head and neck cancer. The dose-escalation cohort was about 83% male with a mean age of roughly 62 years, ranging from roughly 20 to 80. Patients were allowed to have had prior anti-PD-1, anti-PD-L1 or anti-CTLA-4 therapy, and approximately 37% of the dose-escalation patients had been treated with checkpoint inhibitors. Partial responses were achieved by three dose-escalation patients, of whom one had hepatocellular carcinoma and two had cutaneous melanoma. The point of sequencing TCRbeta in the periphery was to test whether ivuxolimab changed TCR sequence diversity and drove clonal T-cell expansion. The monotherapy dose-escalation portion (N ≈ 50 patients) of the phase I ivuxolimab trial is reported in the paper. General conclusions and limits of the study: In the 0.1-3.0 mg/kg groups, partial responders had among the lowest normalized peripheral clonal expansion, particularly in CD8+ T cells. After ivuxolimab, more expanded clones were found on average in CD8+ T cells than in CD4+ T cells. Antigen specificity was not determined for the clonally expanded peripheral T cells. Low levels of normalized T-cell clonal expansion were also shown by some nonresponding patients. At doses from 0.1 to 3.0 mg/kg, clonal expansion was seen in both CD4+ and CD8+ blood T cells between baseline and week 6.

V gives up 6 bases and J gives up 3 bases, and the segment between their germline ends measures 11 bases. CDR1 MNHNS and CDR2 SASEGT are derived from the germline V gene. The CDR3 measures 13 amino acids from cysteine to phenylalanine. The DNA shown is the 39-base CDR3, in frame from base 1. Patients with autoimmune disease history or receiving systemic immunosuppression were excluded from the trial. Peripheral blood for TCR sequencing was collected from all dose cohorts at baseline, on cycle 4 day 1, and on cycle 7 day 1. Samples came from an open-label, multicenter, first-in-human phase I dose-escalation trial of ivuxolimab. Adults with locally advanced or metastatic melanoma, renal cell carcinoma, hepatocellular carcinoma or head and neck squamous cell carcinoma were enrolled in the trial. CD4+ and CD8+ T cells were sorted separately from peripheral blood before TCR sequencing. On this clone: Its antigen remains undetermined. Base qualities are missing; no much larger clone stands one base away.

Genomic DNA was extracted from sorted cells for sequencing of the TCRbeta CDR3 region. The immunoSEQ Assay was used for sequencing of TCRbeta CDR3 regions. Not all clones reach the TCRdb copy of this immuneACCESS table, which keeps in-frame sequences only. Checked studies attribute under half of the gap to unresolved V genes and leave the rest unexplained. For this sample the table gives under 70,000 clones, of which 92% were detected only once. About 0.66% of the sample comes from the top ten. The source of this sequence is an adult with an advanced solid tumor such as melanoma, head and neck, liver or kidney cancer. The source was CD4+ or CD8+ T cells sorted from blood, collected in a trial of the OX40 agonist ivuxolimab. In this chain, TRBV6-1 is recombined with TRBJ1-1; no D gene can be assigned with confidence. The encoded CDR3 is CASSQTGYTEAFF. The sequenced DNA is TGTGCCAGCAGCCAGACCGGGTACACTGAAGCTTTCTTT.